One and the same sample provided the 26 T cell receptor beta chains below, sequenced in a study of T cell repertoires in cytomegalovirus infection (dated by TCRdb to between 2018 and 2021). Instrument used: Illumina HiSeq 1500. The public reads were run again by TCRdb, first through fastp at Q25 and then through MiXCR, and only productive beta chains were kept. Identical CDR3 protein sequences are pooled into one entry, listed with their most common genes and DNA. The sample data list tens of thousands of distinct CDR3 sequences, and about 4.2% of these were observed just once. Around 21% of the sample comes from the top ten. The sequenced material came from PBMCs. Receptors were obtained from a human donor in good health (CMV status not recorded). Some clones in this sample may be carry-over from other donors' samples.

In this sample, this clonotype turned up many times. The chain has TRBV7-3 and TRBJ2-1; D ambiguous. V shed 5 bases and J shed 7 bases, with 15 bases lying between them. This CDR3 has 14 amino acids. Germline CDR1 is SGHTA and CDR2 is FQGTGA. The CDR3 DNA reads TGTGCCAGCAGCCGAAGTCCCGGCTGGAATGAGCAGTTCTTC. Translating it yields CASSRSPGWNEQFF.

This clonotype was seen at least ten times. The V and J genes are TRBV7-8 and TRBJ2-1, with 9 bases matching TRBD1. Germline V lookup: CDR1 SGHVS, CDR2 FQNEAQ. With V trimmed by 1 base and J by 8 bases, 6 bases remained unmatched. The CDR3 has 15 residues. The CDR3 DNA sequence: TGTGCCAGCAGCTTAGACAGGGGGCCCCCTCATGAGCAGTTCTTC. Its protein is CASSLDRGPPHEQFF. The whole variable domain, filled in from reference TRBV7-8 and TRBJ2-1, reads GAGVSQSPRYKVAKRGQDVALRCDPISGHVSLFWYQQALGQGPEFLTYFQNEAQLDKSGLPSDRFFAERPEGSVSTLKIQRTQQEDSAVYLCASSLDRGPPHEQFFGPGTRLTVL.

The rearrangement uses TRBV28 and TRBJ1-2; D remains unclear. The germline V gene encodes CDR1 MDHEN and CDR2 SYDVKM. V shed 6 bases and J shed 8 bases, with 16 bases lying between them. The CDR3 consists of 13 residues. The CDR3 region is CASRPGLLFGYTF. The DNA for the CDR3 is TGTGCCAGCAGACCGGGCCTTTTGTTCGGCTACACCTTC.

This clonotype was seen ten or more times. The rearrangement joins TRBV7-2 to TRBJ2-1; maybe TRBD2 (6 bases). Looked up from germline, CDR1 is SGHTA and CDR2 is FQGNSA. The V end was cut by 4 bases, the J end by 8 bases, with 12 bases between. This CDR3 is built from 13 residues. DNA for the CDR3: TGTGCCAGCAGCTGGGACTGGGGGGATGAGCAGTTCTTC. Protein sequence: CASSWDWGDEQFF.

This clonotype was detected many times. The CDR3 spells CASSANPGLDIEYF. CDR3 nucleotide sequence: TGTGCCAGCAGCGCTAACCCGGGACTAGACATCGAGTACTTC. V and J are TRBV7-2 and TRBJ2-7; 8 nucleotides align to TRBD2. After removal of 5 bases from V and 11 bases from J, the junction contained 14 bases not matched to a gene. Germline V gene lookup returns CDR1 SGHTA and CDR2 FQGNSA. This CDR3 contains 14 residues.

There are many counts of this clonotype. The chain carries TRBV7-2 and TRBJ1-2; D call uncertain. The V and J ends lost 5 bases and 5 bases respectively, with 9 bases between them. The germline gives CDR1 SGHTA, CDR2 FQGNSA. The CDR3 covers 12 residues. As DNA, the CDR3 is TGTGCCAGCAGCGGTGCTGGTTATGGCTACACCTTC. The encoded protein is CASSGAGYGYTF.

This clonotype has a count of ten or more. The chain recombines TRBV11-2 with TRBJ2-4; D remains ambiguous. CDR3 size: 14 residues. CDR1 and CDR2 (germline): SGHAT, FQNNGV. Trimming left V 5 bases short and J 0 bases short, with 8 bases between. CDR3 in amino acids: CASSGRIAKNIQYF. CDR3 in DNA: TGTGCCAGCAGCGGCCGGATAGCCAAAAACATTCAGTACTTC.

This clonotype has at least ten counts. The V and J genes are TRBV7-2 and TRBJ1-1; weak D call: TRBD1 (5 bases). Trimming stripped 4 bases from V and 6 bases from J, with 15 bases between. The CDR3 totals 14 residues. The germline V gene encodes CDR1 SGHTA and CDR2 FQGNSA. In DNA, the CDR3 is TGTGCCAGCAGCTCGGGGACCCCGAGGCCTGAAGCTTTCTTT. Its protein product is CASSSGTPRPEAFF.

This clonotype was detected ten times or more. CDR3 in amino acids: CASSLRTREQYF. The CDR3 nucleotides are TGTGCCAGCAGCCTACGGACACGGGAGCAGTACTTC. V is TRBV7-2 and J is TRBJ2-7, with D tentatively TRBD1 (5 bases). Germline values: CDR1 SGHTA, CDR2 FQGNSA. Trimming took off 5 bases at V and 7 bases at J, with 12 bases between the two ends. The CDR3 is 12 residues long.

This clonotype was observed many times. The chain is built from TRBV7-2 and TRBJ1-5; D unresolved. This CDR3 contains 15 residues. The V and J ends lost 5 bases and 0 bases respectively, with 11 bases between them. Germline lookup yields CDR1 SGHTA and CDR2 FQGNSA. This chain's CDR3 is CASSLGAYSNQPQHF. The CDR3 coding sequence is TGTGCCAGCAGCCTGGGAGCTTATAGCAATCAGCCCCAGCATTTT.

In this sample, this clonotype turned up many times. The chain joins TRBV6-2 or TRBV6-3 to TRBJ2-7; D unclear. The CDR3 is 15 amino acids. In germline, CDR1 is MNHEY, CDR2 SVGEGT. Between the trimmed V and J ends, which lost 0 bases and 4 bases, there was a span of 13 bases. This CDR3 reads CASSYSQKKPYEQYF. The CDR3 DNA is TGTGCCAGCAGTTACTCGCAAAAGAAACCTTACGAGCAGTACTTC.

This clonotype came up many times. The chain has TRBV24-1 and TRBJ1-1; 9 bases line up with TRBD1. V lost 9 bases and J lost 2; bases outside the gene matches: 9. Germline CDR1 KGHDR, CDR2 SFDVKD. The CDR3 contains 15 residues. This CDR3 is CATAPGTGTNTEAFF. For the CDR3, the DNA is TGTGCCACCGCACCCGGGACAGGGACCAACACTGAAGCTTTCTTT.

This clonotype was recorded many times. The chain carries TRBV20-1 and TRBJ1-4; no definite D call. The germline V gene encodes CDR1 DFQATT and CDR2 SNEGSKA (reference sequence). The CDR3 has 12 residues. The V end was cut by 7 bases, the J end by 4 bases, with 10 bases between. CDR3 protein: CSGRAGNEKLFF. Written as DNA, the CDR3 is TGCAGTGGACGGGCCGGTAATGAAAAACTGTTTTTT.

In nucleotides, the CDR3 is TGTGCCAGCAGCTTCCGCCAACTAGCGGGAGGGGCCAAGGAGCAGTACTTC. This encodes CASSFRQLAGGAKEQYF. V gene TRBV7-2 combines with J gene TRBJ2-7; 13 nucleotides align to TRBD2. The V gene end was trimmed by 3 bases and the J gene end by 7 bases; junction bases not matched to a gene: 12. CDR3 length: 17 amino acids. CDR1 SGHTA and CDR2 FQGNSA come from the germline V gene.

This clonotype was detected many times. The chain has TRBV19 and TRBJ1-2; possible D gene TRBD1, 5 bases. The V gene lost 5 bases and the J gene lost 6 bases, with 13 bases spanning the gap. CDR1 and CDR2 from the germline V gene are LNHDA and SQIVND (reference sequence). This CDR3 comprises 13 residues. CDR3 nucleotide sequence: TGTGCCAGTAGTTCGGGGCGGATCAATGGCTACACCTTC. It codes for CASSSGRINGYTF.

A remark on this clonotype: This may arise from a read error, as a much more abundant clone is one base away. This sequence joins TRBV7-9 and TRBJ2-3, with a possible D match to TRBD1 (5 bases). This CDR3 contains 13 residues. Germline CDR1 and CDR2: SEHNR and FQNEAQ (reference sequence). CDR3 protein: CANSLQVSDTQYF. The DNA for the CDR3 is TGTGCCAACAGCTTACAGGTCTCAGATACGCAGTATTTT.

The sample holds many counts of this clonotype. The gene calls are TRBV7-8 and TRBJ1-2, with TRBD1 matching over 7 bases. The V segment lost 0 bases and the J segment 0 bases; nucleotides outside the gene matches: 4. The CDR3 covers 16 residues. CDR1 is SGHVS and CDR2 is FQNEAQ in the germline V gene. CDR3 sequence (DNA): TGTGCCAGCAGCTTAGCGCGCGGGACAGCTAACTATGGCTACACCTTC. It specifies CASSLARGTANYGYTF.

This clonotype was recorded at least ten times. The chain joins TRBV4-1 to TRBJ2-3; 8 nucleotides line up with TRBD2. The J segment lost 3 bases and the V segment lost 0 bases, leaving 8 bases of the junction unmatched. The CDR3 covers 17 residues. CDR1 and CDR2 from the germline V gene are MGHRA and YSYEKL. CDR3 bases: TGCGCCAGCAGCCAAGACCCCGGGAGGGCCGGGACAGATACGCAGTATTTT. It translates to CASSQDPGRAGTDTQYF.

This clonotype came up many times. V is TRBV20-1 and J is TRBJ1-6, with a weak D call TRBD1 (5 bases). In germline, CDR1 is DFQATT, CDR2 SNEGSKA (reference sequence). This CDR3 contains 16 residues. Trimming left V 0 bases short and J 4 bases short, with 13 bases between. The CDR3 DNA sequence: TGCAGTGCTAGAGAGGGAGGCGGGGGTTATAATTCACCCCTCCACTTT. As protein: CSAREGGGGYNSPLHF.

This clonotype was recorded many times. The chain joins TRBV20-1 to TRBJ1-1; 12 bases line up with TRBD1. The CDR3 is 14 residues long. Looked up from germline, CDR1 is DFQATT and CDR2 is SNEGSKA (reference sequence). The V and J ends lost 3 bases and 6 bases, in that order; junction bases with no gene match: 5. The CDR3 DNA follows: TGCAGTGCTAGGGCCGGGACAGGGGGCTCTGAAGCTTTCTTT. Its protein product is CSARAGTGGSEAFF.

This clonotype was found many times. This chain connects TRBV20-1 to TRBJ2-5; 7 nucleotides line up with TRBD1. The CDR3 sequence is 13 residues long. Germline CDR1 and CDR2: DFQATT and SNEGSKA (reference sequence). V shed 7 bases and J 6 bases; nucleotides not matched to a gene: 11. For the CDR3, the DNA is TGCAGTGGAAAGTTACAGGGGTCACAGACCCAGTACTTC. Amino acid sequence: CSGKLQGSQTQYF.

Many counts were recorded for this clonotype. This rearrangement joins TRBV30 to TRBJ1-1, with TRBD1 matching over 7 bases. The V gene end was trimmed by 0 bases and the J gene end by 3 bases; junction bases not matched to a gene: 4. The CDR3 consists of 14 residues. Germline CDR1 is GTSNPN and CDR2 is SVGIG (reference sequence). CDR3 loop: CAWSVRGQHTEAFF. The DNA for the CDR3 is TGTGCCTGGAGTGTACGGGGACAGCACACTGAAGCTTTCTTT.

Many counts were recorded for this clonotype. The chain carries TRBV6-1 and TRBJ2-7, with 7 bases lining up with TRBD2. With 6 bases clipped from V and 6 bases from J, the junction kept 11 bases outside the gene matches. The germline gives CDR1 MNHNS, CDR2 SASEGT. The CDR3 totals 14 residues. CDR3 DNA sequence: TGTGCCAGCAGGTGGACGGGGGGTCGCGGCGAGCAGTACTTC. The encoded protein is CASRWTGGRGEQYF.

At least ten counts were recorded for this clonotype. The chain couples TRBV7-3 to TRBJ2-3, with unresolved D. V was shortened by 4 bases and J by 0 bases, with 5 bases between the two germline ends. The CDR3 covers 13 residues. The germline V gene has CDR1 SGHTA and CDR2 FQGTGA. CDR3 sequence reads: CASSSLSTDTQYF. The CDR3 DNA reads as TGTGCCAGCAGCTCCCTTAGCACAGATACGCAGTATTTT.

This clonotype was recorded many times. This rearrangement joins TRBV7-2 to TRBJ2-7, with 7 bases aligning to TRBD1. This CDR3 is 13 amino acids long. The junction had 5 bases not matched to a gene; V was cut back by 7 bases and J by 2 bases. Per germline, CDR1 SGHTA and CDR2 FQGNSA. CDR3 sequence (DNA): TGTGCCAGCACAAGGGACAGAACCTACGAGCAGTACTTC. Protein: CASTRDRTYEQYF.

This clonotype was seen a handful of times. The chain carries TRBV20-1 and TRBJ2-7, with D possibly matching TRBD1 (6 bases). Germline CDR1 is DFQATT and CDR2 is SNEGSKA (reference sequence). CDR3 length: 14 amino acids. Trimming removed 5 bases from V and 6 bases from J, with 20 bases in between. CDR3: CSADTPGVLGEQYF. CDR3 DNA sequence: TGCAGTGCTGATACCCCAGGGGTCTTGGGCGAGCAGTACTTC.